Detailed here is one TCR beta chain. The data were taken from a study of cytomegalovirus exposure and HLA in healthy donors. Trimming removed 2 bases at V and 1 base at J, with 11 bases between. Looked up from germline, CDR1 is MDHEN and CDR2 is SYDVKM. The CDR3 is 15 residues long. The PCR employed 60 Vbeta primers together with 13 Jbeta primers. The method was immunoSEQ multiplex PCR; TCRdb's version includes in-frame clones alone and lacks a portion of them. The data contain 95,000 to 150,000 clones, about 76% of them singletons. This TCR came from a woman aged 35 to 49 in good health and CMV-seronegative. The sequenced material came from PBMCs. This chain connects TRBV28 to TRBJ1-1; a weak D match, TRBD1 (6 bases). CDR3: CASSLTGHKNTEAFF. The CDR3 DNA follows: TGTGCCAGCAGTTTAACGGGACATAAGAACACTGAAGCTTTCTTT.